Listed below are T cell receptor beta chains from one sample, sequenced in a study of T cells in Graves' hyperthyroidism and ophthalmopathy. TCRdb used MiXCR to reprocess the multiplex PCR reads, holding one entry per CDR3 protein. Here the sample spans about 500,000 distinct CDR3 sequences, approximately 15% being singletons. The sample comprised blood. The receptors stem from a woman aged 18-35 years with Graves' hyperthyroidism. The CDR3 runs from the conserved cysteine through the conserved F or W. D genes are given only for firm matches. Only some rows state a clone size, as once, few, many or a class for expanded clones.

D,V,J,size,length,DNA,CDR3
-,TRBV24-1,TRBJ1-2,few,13,TGTGCCACCAGTGAGGGGACCTACTATGGCTACACCTTC,CATSEGTYYGYTF
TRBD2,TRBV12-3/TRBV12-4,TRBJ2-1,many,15,TGTGCCAGCAGTTTTCTAGCGGGAGCCTACAATGAGCAGTTCTTC,CASSFLAGAYNEQFF
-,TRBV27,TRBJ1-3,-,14,TGTGCCAGCAGGGGGGCCCTCTCTGGAAACACCATATATTTT,CASRGALSGNTIYF
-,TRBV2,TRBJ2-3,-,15,TGTGCCAGCAGCCTAAGGGACGGAGGGGAGGATACGCAGTATTTT,CASSLRDGGEDTQYF
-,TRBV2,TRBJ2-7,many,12,TGTGCCAGCAGTGGGACTTCCTACGAGCAGTACTTC,CASSGTSYEQYF
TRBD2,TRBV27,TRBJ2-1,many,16,TGTGCCAGCAGTTTAAGGTGGACTAGCGTTAAGAATGAGCAGTTCTTC,CASSLRWTSVKNEQFF
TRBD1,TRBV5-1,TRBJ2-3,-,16,TGCGCCAGCAGCCGTACAGGGGGCTTGAGCACATATACGCAGTATTTT,CASSRTGGLSTYTQYF
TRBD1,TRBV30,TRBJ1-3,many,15,TGTGCCTGGAGTTCTGGACAGGACTTTGGAAACACCATATATTTT,CAWSSGQDFGNTIYF
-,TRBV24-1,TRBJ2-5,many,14,TGTGCCACCACTAACGGGGGTCTTCAAGAGACCCAGTACTTC,CATTNGGLQETQYF
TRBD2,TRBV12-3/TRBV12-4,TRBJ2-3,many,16,TGTGCCAGCAGGCTAGGACTAGCGGGAGTGGGTGATACGCAGTATTTT,CASRLGLAGVGDTQYF
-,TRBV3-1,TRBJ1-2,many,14,TGTGCCAGCAGCCAAGCCCTCGCGGGGCGAGGCTACACCTTC,CASSQALAGRGYTF
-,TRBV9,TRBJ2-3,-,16,TGTGCCAGCAGCGTAGAGGTGGGAGCAAGCACAGATACGCAGTATTTT,CASSVEVGASTDTQYF
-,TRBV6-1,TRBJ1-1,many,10,TGTGCCAGCAGTGACGTATTGCCACTCTTT,CASSDVLPLF
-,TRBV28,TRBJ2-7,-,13,TGTGCCAGCCTTTCGGGAGACTCCTACGAGCAGTACTTC,CASLSGDSYEQYF
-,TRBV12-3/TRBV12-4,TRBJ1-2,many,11,TGTGCCAGCAGCCCTAACTATGGCTACACCTTC,CASSPNYGYTF
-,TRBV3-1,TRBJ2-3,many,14,TGTGCCAGCAGCAAGAAAGTTGGCACAGATACGCAGTATTTT,CASSKKVGTDTQYF
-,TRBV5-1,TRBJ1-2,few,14,TGCGCCAGCAGTTGGGACACCACTAACTATGGCTACACCTTC,CASSWDTTNYGYTF
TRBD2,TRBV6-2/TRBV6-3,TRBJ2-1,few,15,TGTGCCAGCAGTCGCACAGCGGGACCCTACAATGAGCAGTTCTTC,CASSRTAGPYNEQFF
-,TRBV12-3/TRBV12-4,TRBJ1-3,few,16,TGTGCCAGCAGTTTAGCGCGACCCAGCTCTGGAAACACCATATATTTT,CASSLARPSSGNTIYF
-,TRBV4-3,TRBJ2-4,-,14,TGCGCCAGCAGCCAAGATGGGGGGACGAACATTCAGTACTTC,CASSQDGGTNIQYF
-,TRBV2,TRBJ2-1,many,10,TGTGCCAGCAGCCTGCGTGCGCAGTTCTTC,CASSLRAQFF
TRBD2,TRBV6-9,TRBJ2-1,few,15,TGTGCCAGCAAGTTCCTAGCGGGAGGGCACAATGAGCAGTTCTTC,CASKFLAGGHNEQFF
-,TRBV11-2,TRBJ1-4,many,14,TGTGCCAGCAGCTTCAGAGTGTCCTATGAAAAACTGTTTTTT,CASSFRVSYEKLFF
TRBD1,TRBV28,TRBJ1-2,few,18,TGTGCCAGCAGTTTATCCGGTACCGAGACAGGGGGCGGGTATGGCTACACCTTC,CASSLSGTETGGGYGYTF
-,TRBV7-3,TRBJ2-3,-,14,TGTGCCAGCAGCTTGTCCAGAGTCGCGGATACGCAGTATTTT,CASSLSRVADTQYF
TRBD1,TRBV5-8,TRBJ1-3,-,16,TGTGCCAGCAGCTTATCGAGGCAGGGGGGAGGAAACACCATATATTTT,CASSLSRQGGGNTIYF
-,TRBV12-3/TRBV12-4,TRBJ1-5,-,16,TGTGCCAGCAGCTTCGATGGGGGGGCTAGGAATCAGCCCCAGCATTTT,CASSFDGGARNQPQHF
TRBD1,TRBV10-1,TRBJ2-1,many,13,TGCGCCAGCAGCCGCGGACAGGGCAATGAGCAGTTCTTC,CASSRGQGNEQFF
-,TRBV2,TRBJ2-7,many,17,TGTGCCAGCAGTGAAGCCGGGAGCTCCGGGGGTAGCTACGAGCAGTACTTC,CASSEAGSSGGSYEQYF
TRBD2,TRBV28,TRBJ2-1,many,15,TGTGCCAGCAGTTTACTAGCGGGAGGATTTGATGAGCAGTTCTTC,CASSLLAGGFDEQFF
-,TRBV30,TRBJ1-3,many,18,TGTGCCTGGAGTGAATCTTTTTTGCGCCGAATCTCTGGAAACACCATATATTTT,CAWSESFLRRISGNTIYF
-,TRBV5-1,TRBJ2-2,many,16,TGCGCCAGCAGCTTGGGACCGGGTACGAACACCGGGGAGCTGTTTTTT,CASSLGPGTNTGELFF
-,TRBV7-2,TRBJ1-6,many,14,TGTGCCAGCAGCAGGCCCCGATTGGATTCACCCCTCCACTTT,CASSRPRLDSPLHF
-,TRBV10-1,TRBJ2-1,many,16,TGCGCCAGCAGTGAGTCAACCGGGGGCTCCTACAATGAGCAGTTCTTC,CASSESTGGSYNEQFF
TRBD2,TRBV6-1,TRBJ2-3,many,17,TGTGCCAGCAGCGCTGGACTAGCGGGAGGAAGCACAGATACGCAGTATTTT,CASSAGLAGGSTDTQYF
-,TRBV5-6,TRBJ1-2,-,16,TGTGCCGGCAGCCCGTCCTTGGGCCCAAGAGTTTATGGCTACACCTTC,CAGSPSLGPRVYGYTF
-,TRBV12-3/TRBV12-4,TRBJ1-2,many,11,TGTGCCAGCAGTGACGGAGCCGGCTACACCTTC,CASSDGAGYTF
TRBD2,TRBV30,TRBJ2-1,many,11,TGTGCCTGGGTTAGAGCGGGACTACAGTTCTTC,CAWVRAGLQFF
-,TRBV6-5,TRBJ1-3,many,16,TGTGCCAGCAGTTACGGTCGGGGCCACTCTGGAAACACCATATATTTT,CASSYGRGHSGNTIYF
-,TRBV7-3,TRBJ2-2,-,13,TGTGCCAGCAGCCAGATCAACACCGGGGAGCTGTTTTTT,CASSQINTGELFF
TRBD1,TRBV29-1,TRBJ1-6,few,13,TGCAGCGTTCAAAAGGACAGGAATTCACCCCTCCACTTT,CSVQKDRNSPLHF
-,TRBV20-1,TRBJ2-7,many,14,TGCAGTGCTAGGGCCGAGGCCAAACTTTACGAGCAGTACTTC,CSARAEAKLYEQYF
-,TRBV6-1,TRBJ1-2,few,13,TGTGCCAGCACCAATAATAAAGGCTATGGCTACACCTTC,CASTNNKGYGYTF
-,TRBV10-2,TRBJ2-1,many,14,TGCGCCAGCAGTAGAAGTTCAGGGAACAATGAGCAGTTCTTC,CASSRSSGNNEQFF
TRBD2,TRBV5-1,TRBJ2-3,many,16,TGCGCCAGCAGCTTGGAGGTTAGCGGGATTGCAGATACGCAGTATTTT,CASSLEVSGIADTQYF
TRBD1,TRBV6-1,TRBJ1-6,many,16,TGTGCCAGCAGCGAGACAGGGGGCCCGGGCAATTCACCCCTCCACTTT,CASSETGGPGNSPLHF
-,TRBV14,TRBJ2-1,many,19,TGTGCCAGCAGCCACACCGAGGGCAGGTATCTTACTTACTACAATGAGCAGTTCTTC,CASSHTEGRYLTYYNEQFF